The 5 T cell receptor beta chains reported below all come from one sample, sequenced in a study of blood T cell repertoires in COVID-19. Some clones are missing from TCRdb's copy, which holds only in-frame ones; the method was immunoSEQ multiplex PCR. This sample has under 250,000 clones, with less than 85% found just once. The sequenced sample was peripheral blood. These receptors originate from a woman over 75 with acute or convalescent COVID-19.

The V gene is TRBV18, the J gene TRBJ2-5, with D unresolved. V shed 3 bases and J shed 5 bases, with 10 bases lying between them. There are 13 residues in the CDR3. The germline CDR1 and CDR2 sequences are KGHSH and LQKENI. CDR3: CASSPIAGETQYF. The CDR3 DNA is TGTGCCAGCTCACCTATCGCCGGGGAGACCCAGTACTTC.

CDR3 in amino acids: CASSLTGVGTPEAFF. CDR3 coding DNA: TGTGCCAGCAGCTTAACCGGGGTGGGGACACCTGAAGCTTTCTTT. The V and J genes are TRBV7-3 and TRBJ1-1, with D possibly being TRBD1 (6 bases). Trimming stripped 0 bases from V and 6 bases from J, with 14 bases between. The CDR3 totals 15 residues. Germline V gene data show CDR1 as SGHTA and CDR2 as FQGTGA.

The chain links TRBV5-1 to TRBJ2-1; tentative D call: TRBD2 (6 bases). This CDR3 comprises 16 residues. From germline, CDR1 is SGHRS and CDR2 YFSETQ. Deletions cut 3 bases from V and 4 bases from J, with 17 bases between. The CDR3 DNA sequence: TGCGCCAGCAGCTGGGCGTTTGCGGGGAGTTACAATGAGCAGTTCTTC. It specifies CASSWAFAGSYNEQFF.

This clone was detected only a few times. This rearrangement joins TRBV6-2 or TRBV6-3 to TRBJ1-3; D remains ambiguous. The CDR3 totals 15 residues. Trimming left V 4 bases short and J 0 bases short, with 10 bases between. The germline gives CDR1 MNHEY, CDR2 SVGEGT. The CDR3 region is CASSSHSVSGNTIYF. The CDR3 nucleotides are TGTGCCAGCAGTTCTCACAGTGTCTCTGGAAACACCATATATTTT.

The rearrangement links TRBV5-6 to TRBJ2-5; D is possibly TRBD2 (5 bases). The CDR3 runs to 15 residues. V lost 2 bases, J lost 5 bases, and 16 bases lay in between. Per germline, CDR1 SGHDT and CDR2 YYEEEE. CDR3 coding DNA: TGTGCCAGCAGCTTTTACTCCCTAGCTCGGGAGACCCAGTACTTC. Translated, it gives CASSFYSLARETQYF.